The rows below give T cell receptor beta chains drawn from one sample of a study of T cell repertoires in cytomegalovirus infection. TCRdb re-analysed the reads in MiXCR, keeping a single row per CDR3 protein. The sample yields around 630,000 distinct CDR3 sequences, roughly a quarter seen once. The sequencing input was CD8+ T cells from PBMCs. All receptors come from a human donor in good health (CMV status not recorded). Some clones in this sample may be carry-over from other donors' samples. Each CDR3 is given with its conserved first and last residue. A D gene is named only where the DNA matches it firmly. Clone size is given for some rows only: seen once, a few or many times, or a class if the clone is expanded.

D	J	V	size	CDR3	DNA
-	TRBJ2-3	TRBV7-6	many	CASSLEMEPSSTDTQYF	TGTGCCAGCAGCTTAGAGATGGAACCTTCTAGCACAGATACGCAGTATTTT
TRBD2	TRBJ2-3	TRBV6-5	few	CASSYPTSGGRDTQYF	TGTGCCAGCAGTTATCCAACTAGCGGGGGGCGAGATACGCAGTATTTT
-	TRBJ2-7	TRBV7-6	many	CASSSRGDSYEQYF	TGTGCCAGCAGCTCGAGGGGGGATTCCTACGAGCAGTACTTC
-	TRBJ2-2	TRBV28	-	CASSFFSQNTGELFF	TGTGCCAGCAGTTTCTTTTCCCAGAACACCGGGGAGCTGTTTTTT
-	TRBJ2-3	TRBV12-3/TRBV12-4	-	CASSRFDSSTDTQYF	TGTGCCAGCAGTAGATTTGACTCTAGCACAGATACGCAGTATTTT
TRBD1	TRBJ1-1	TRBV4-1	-	CASSRVQGARVNTEAFF	TGCGCCAGCAGCCGAGTACAGGGGGCTAGGGTGAACACTGAAGCTTTCTTT
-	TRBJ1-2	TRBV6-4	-	CASSGSADSNYGYTF	TGTGCCAGCAGCGGATCGGCTGACAGTAACTATGGCTACACCTTC
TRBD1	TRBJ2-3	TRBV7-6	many	CASSGWDRGEDTQYF	TGTGCCAGCAGCGGGTGGGACAGGGGGGAGGATACGCAGTATTTT
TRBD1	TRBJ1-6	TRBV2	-	CASSETGSSYNSPLHF	TGTGCCAGCAGTGAGACAGGGAGCTCCTATAATTCACCCCTCCACTTT
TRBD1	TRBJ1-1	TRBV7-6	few	CASSLAGQGLVNTEAFF	TGTGCCAGCAGCTTAGCGGGACAGGGTCTTGTGAACACTGAAGCTTTCTTT
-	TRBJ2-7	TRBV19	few	CASSAGGSGYEQYF	TGTGCCAGTAGTGCAGGAGGCTCAGGCTACGAGCAGTACTTC
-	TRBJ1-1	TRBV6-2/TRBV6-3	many	CASSYGRQIPGLMKAFF	TGTGCCAGCAGTTACGGGCGACAGATACCTGGGCTGATGAAAGCTTTCTTT
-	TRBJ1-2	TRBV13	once	CASSPSRRADDYTF	TGTGCCAGCAGCCCTTCCCGGAGGGCAGACGACTACACCTTC
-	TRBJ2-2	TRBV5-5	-	CASSFVGKNTGELFF	TGTGCCAGCAGCTTTGTGGGCAAAAACACCGGGGAGCTGTTTTTT
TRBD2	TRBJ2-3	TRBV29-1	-	CSARTSGGTDTQYF	TGCAGCGCCCGGACTAGCGGGGGGACAGATACGCAGTATTTT
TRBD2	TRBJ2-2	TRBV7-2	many	CASSPLAGGITGELFF	TGTGCCAGCAGCCCCTTAGCGGGGGGGATCACCGGGGAGCTGTTTTTT
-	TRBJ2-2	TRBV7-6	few	CASSPFLSPGTGELFF	TGTGCCAGCAGCCCCTTTCTGAGCCCTGGCACCGGGGAGCTGTTTTTT
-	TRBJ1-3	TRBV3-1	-	CASSPTGLNSGNTIYF	TGTGCCAGCAGCCCGACAGGCCTCAACTCTGGAAACACCATATATTTT
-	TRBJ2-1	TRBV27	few	CASKIEPASDEQFF	TGTGCCAGCAAAATTGAACCGGCCTCCGATGAGCAGTTCTTC
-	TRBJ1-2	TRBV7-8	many	CASSLARGPNYGYTF	TGTGCCAGCAGCTTAGCGCGGGGGCCCAACTATGGCTACACCTTC
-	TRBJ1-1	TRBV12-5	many	CASGFGANTEAFF	TGTGCTAGTGGTTTTGGGGCGAACACTGAAGCTTTCTTT
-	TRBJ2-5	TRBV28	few	CASTETSSRETQYF	TGTGCCAGCACAGAGACTAGTTCAAGGGAGACCCAGTACTTC
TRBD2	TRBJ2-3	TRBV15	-	CATSSSSSSGYTDTQYF	TGTGCCACCAGCAGTTCCTCCTCTAGCGGATACACAGATACGCAGTATTTT
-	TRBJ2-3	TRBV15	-	CATSGPPSDTQYF	TGTGCCACCAGCGGACCGCCAAGCGATACGCAGTATTTT
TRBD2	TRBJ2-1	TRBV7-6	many	CASSAPGLARGNEQFF	TGTGCCAGCAGCGCACCGGGACTAGCAAGGGGCAATGAGCAGTTCTTC
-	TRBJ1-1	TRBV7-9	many	CASREISGEWAEAFF	TGTGCCAGCAGAGAAATTTCAGGGGAGTGGGCTGAAGCTTTCTTT
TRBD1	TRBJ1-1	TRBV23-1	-	CASSQPQGGAFTEAFF	TGCGCCAGCAGTCAACCGCAGGGGGGGGCTTTCACTGAAGCTTTCTTT